The next 22 T cell receptor beta chains were all read from a single sample in a study of cytomegalovirus exposure and HLA in healthy donors. The PCR used 60 Vbeta and 13 Jbeta primers. Assay used: immunoSEQ multiplex PCR; TCRdb lists only in-frame clones, some missing. The sample includes 150,000 to 200,000 clones, around 62% of them seen just once. The specimen sequenced was PBMCs. The receptors shown here come from a man between 40 and 49 years old in good health and CMV-seronegative.

The chain is built from TRBV7-2 and TRBJ2-3; TRBD2 might be the D (6 bases). Germline-derived CDR1 and CDR2 are SGHTA and FQGNSA. This CDR3 is 16 amino acids long. The germline V and J ends were trimmed by 5 bases and 0 bases, with 15 bases remaining between them. CDR3 DNA sequence: TGTGCCAGCAGCCTGGCGTCGACTAGGAGCACAGATACGCAGTATTTT. Its protein is CASSLASTRSTDTQYF.

This chain uses TRBV7-3 with TRBJ2-7; a possible D gene is TRBD1 (5 bases). Germline V lookup: CDR1 SGHTA, CDR2 FQGTGA. Trimming pared 3 bases from V and 2 bases from J, leaving 14 bases between. The CDR3 is made up of 15 amino acids. CDR3 in amino acids: CASSLGPADTYEQYF. The CDR3 DNA reads TGTGCCAGCAGCTTGGGCCCGGCGGACACCTACGAGCAGTACTTC.

The chain links TRBV7-7 to TRBJ2-1, with TRBD2 identical over 7 bases. The ends lost 1 base at V and 0 bases at J; junction bases unmatched: 0. Germline V gene lookup returns CDR1 SSHAT and CDR2 FNYEAQ (reference sequence). The CDR3 has 15 residues. Here the CDR3 DNA reads TGTGCCAGCAGCTTAGGGGGGGGCTCCTACAATGAGCAGTTCTTC. Protein sequence: CASSLGGGSYNEQFF.

This chain joins TRBV7-3 and TRBJ2-7; TRBD1 agrees at 12 bases. Germline loops: CDR1 SGHTA, CDR2 FQGTGA. V dropped 5 bases and J dropped 6; count of bases not matched to a gene: 11. The CDR3 runs to 16 residues. The CDR3 region has the DNA TGTGCCAGCAGCCCCACCGGCGGGACAGGGGGCGCCGAGCAGTACTTC. It translates to CASSPTGGTGGAEQYF.

The rearrangement joins TRBV20-1 to TRBJ1-2; unclear D gene. Germline V gene lookup returns CDR1 DFQATT and CDR2 SNEGSKA (reference sequence). Trimming pared 2 bases from V and 6 bases from J, leaving 7 bases between. The CDR3 contains 11 residues. CDR3 nucleotide sequence: TGCAGTGCTAGATCTACGCATGGCTACACCTTC. Residues: CSARSTHGYTF.

This chain uses TRBV19 with TRBJ2-1; TRBD2 matches at 9 bases. With 3 bases clipped from V and 7 bases from J, the junction kept 7 bases outside the gene matches. CDR3 size: 15 residues. Germline V gene sequence: CDR1 LNHDA, CDR2 SQIVND (reference sequence). As DNA, the CDR3 is TGTGCCAGTAGTATTAAGGCTAGCGGGGTTAATGAGCAGTTCTTC. It is translated as CASSIKASGVNEQFF.

This chain links TRBV27 with TRBJ1-1; no reliable D call. V was trimmed by 5 bases and J by 8 bases, leaving 15 bases between them. CDR1 MNHEY and CDR2 SMNVEV come from the germline V gene (reference sequence). The CDR3 totals 13 residues. The CDR3 loop reads CASSRDWESEAFF. CDR3 bases: TGTGCCAGCAGTCGGGATTGGGAGTCAGAAGCTTTCTTT.

V is TRBV18 and J is TRBJ1-2; D possibly corresponds to TRBD1 (6 bases). CDR3 size: 13 residues. In germline, CDR1 is KGHSH, CDR2 LQKENI. The germline V and J ends were trimmed by 6 bases and 4 bases, with 12 bases remaining between them. The CDR3 reads CASSPGQPYGYTF. In DNA, the CDR3 is TGTGCCAGCTCCCCAGGACAGCCCTATGGCTACACCTTC.

Worth noting for this clone: The germline gene is not matched at one end of the junction; a read error may be the cause. CDR3 sequence reads: CSSSDGLANYGYTF. The CDR3 DNA follows: TGTTCCAGCAGCGACGGACTGGCTAACTATGGCTACACCTTC. V and J are TRBV7-9 and TRBJ1-2; D is ambiguous. This CDR3 has 14 residues. Germline-derived CDR1 and CDR2 are SEHNR and FQNEAQ (reference sequence).

This clone was observed a handful of times. The V and J genes are TRBV7-2 and TRBJ1-1; 8 bases are a match to TRBD1. V dropped 2 bases and J dropped 2; count of bases not matched to a gene: 4. CDR1 and CDR2 from the germline V gene are SGHTA and FQGNSA. The CDR3 is made up of 15 amino acids. In nucleotides, the CDR3 is TGTGCCAGCAGCTTATACGGACAGGGTAACACTGAAGCTTTCTTT. Amino acid sequence: CASSLYGQGNTEAFF. Complete variable domain (other parts from reference TRBV7-2 and TRBJ1-1): GAGVSQSPSNKVTEKGKDVELRCDPISGHTALYWYRQSLGQGLEFLIYFQGNSAPDKSGLPSDRFSAERTGGSVSTLTIQRTQQEDSAVYLCASSLYGQGNTEAFFGQGTRLTVV.

In this sample, this clone turned up a few times. The J gene is TRBJ1-4, the V gene TRBV5-6, with 8 nucleotides matching TRBD1. J lost 4 bases, V lost 0 bases, and 5 bases had no gene match. Germline lookup yields CDR1 SGHDT and CDR2 YYEEEE. There are 16 residues in the CDR3. The CDR3 reads CASSLGTGTLNEKLFF. The DNA for the CDR3 is TGTGCCAGCAGCTTGGGGACAGGGACGCTTAATGAAAAACTGTTTTTT. Looking up the rest from reference TRBV5-6 and TRBJ1-4 gives the full variable domain: DAGVTQSPTHLIKTRGQQVTLRCSPKSGHDTVSWYQQALGQGPQFIFQYYEEEERQRGNFPDRFSGHQFPNYSSELNVNALLLGDSALYLCASSLGTGTLNEKLFFGSGTQLSVL.

There are a few counts of this clone. The CDR3 region has the DNA TGTGCCATCAGTGAGGTCGGGACTAGCGCTTCCTACGAGCAGTACTTC. It codes for CAISEVGTSASYEQYF. The rearrangement uses TRBV10-3 and TRBJ2-5, with 10 positions matching TRBD2. The J call is doubtful: the DNA matches TRBJ2-7 better. This CDR3 has 16 amino acids. Germline loops: CDR1 ENHRY, CDR2 SYGVKD.

The V call is TRBV4-1, the J call TRBJ1-5, with D unresolved. This CDR3 has 17 amino acids. Trimming pared 0 bases from V and 0 bases from J, leaving 12 bases between. Germline CDR1 MGHRA, CDR2 YSYEKL. As DNA, the CDR3 is TGCGCCAGCAGCCAAGACGGTAGGAGTTATAGCAATCAGCCCCAGCATTTT. It is translated as CASSQDGRSYSNQPQHF.

V usage is TRBV4-1 and J usage is TRBJ1-3; tentative D call: TRBD1 (6 bases). Trimming left V 0 bases short and J 9 bases short, with 15 bases between. CDR1 is MGHRA, CDR2 YSYEKL, per germline. The CDR3 is made up of 15 amino acids. The CDR3, as DNA: TGCGCCAGCAGCCAAGATGGACCAGGGGAAAGCACCATATATTTT. Translating it yields CASSQDGPGESTIYF.

This chain joins TRBV5-1 and TRBJ1-2, with a weak D call TRBD1 (6 bases). V lost 4 bases, J lost 6 bases, and 16 bases lay in between. CDR1 and CDR2 (germline): SGHRS, YFSETQ. The CDR3 covers 14 residues. CDR3 in DNA: TGCGCCAGCAGCGACCAGGGGAATTCTGATGGCTACACCTTC. Translated: CASSDQGNSDGYTF.

This clone came up a few times. Other DNA sequences in the same sample also yield this CDR3. The chain combines TRBV7-9 with TRBJ1-1; tentatively, D is TRBD1 (5 bases). Germline V gene sequence: CDR1 SEHNR, CDR2 FQNEAQ (reference sequence). With 2 bases removed from V and 1 base from J, the gap between germline ends came to 8 bases. The CDR3 totals 14 residues. CDR3 in amino acids: CASSLQGGNTEAFF. In DNA, the CDR3 is TGTGCCAGCAGCTTACAGGGTGGGAACACTGAAGCTTTCTTT.

The CDR3 loop is CATNRAAMSTEAFF. The CDR3 bases are TGTGCCACCAACAGAGCCGCTATGAGCACTGAAGCTTTCTTT. V gene TRBV2 combines with J gene TRBJ1-1, with D unresolved. With 10 bases removed from V and 4 bases from J, the gap between germline ends came to 19 bases. The CDR3 totals 14 residues. Germline lookup yields CDR1 SNHLY and CDR2 FYNNEI.

DNA for the CDR3: TGTGCCAGCAGTGAGGGGGGGATCTCCAATCAGCCCCAGCATTTT. Its translation: CASSEGGISNQPQHF. The V gene is TRBV2, the J gene TRBJ1-5; D possibly corresponds to TRBD1 (5 bases). The V gene lost 3 bases and the J gene lost 3 bases, with 12 bases spanning the gap. CDR3 size: 15 residues. Per the germline V gene, CDR1 is SNHLY and CDR2 is FYNNEI.

The rearrangement joins TRBV9 to TRBJ1-1, with a possible D match to TRBD1 (5 bases). The CDR3 has 13 residues. CDR1 is SGDLS, CDR2 YYNGEE, per germline. With 3 bases removed from V and 10 bases from J, the gap between germline ends came to 16 bases. CDR3: CASSETMGGRAFF. As DNA, the CDR3 is TGTGCCAGCAGCGAAACCATGGGGGGAAGAGCTTTCTTT.

The rearrangement uses TRBV13 and TRBJ2-7; 12 nucleotides align to TRBD2. V trimming: 4 bases; J trimming: 0 bases; junction bases outside the gene matches: 7. The germline CDR1 and CDR2 sequences are PRHDT and FYEKMQ (reference sequence). The CDR3 consists of 17 residues. CDR3 in amino acids: CASSSLRTSGNSYEQYF. For the CDR3, the DNA is TGTGCCAGCAGCTCCCTACGGACTAGCGGGAACTCCTACGAGCAGTACTTC.

This clone appeared a few times. The V gene is TRBV7-9, the J gene TRBJ1-5; 11 positions match TRBD1. The CDR3 totals 15 residues. Trimming cost V 3 bases and J 6 bases; bases outside gene matches: 4. CDR1 and CDR2 (germline): SEHNR, FQNEAQ (reference sequence). Here the CDR3 reads CASSLGQGDFQPQHF. In nucleotides, the CDR3 is TGTGCCAGCAGCTTGGGACAGGGGGATTTTCAGCCCCAGCATTTT.

The chain couples TRBV7-9 to TRBJ2-5; TRBD1 matches at 9 bases. V was pared by 4 bases and J by 5 bases, with 14 bases of the junction left unmatched. The CDR3 spans 17 residues. Per germline, CDR1 SEHNR and CDR2 FQNEAQ (reference sequence). The CDR3 here is CASSSTIDRGFWETQYF. CDR3 nucleotides: TGTGCCAGCAGCTCGACCATCGACAGGGGGTTTTGGGAGACCCAGTACTTC.